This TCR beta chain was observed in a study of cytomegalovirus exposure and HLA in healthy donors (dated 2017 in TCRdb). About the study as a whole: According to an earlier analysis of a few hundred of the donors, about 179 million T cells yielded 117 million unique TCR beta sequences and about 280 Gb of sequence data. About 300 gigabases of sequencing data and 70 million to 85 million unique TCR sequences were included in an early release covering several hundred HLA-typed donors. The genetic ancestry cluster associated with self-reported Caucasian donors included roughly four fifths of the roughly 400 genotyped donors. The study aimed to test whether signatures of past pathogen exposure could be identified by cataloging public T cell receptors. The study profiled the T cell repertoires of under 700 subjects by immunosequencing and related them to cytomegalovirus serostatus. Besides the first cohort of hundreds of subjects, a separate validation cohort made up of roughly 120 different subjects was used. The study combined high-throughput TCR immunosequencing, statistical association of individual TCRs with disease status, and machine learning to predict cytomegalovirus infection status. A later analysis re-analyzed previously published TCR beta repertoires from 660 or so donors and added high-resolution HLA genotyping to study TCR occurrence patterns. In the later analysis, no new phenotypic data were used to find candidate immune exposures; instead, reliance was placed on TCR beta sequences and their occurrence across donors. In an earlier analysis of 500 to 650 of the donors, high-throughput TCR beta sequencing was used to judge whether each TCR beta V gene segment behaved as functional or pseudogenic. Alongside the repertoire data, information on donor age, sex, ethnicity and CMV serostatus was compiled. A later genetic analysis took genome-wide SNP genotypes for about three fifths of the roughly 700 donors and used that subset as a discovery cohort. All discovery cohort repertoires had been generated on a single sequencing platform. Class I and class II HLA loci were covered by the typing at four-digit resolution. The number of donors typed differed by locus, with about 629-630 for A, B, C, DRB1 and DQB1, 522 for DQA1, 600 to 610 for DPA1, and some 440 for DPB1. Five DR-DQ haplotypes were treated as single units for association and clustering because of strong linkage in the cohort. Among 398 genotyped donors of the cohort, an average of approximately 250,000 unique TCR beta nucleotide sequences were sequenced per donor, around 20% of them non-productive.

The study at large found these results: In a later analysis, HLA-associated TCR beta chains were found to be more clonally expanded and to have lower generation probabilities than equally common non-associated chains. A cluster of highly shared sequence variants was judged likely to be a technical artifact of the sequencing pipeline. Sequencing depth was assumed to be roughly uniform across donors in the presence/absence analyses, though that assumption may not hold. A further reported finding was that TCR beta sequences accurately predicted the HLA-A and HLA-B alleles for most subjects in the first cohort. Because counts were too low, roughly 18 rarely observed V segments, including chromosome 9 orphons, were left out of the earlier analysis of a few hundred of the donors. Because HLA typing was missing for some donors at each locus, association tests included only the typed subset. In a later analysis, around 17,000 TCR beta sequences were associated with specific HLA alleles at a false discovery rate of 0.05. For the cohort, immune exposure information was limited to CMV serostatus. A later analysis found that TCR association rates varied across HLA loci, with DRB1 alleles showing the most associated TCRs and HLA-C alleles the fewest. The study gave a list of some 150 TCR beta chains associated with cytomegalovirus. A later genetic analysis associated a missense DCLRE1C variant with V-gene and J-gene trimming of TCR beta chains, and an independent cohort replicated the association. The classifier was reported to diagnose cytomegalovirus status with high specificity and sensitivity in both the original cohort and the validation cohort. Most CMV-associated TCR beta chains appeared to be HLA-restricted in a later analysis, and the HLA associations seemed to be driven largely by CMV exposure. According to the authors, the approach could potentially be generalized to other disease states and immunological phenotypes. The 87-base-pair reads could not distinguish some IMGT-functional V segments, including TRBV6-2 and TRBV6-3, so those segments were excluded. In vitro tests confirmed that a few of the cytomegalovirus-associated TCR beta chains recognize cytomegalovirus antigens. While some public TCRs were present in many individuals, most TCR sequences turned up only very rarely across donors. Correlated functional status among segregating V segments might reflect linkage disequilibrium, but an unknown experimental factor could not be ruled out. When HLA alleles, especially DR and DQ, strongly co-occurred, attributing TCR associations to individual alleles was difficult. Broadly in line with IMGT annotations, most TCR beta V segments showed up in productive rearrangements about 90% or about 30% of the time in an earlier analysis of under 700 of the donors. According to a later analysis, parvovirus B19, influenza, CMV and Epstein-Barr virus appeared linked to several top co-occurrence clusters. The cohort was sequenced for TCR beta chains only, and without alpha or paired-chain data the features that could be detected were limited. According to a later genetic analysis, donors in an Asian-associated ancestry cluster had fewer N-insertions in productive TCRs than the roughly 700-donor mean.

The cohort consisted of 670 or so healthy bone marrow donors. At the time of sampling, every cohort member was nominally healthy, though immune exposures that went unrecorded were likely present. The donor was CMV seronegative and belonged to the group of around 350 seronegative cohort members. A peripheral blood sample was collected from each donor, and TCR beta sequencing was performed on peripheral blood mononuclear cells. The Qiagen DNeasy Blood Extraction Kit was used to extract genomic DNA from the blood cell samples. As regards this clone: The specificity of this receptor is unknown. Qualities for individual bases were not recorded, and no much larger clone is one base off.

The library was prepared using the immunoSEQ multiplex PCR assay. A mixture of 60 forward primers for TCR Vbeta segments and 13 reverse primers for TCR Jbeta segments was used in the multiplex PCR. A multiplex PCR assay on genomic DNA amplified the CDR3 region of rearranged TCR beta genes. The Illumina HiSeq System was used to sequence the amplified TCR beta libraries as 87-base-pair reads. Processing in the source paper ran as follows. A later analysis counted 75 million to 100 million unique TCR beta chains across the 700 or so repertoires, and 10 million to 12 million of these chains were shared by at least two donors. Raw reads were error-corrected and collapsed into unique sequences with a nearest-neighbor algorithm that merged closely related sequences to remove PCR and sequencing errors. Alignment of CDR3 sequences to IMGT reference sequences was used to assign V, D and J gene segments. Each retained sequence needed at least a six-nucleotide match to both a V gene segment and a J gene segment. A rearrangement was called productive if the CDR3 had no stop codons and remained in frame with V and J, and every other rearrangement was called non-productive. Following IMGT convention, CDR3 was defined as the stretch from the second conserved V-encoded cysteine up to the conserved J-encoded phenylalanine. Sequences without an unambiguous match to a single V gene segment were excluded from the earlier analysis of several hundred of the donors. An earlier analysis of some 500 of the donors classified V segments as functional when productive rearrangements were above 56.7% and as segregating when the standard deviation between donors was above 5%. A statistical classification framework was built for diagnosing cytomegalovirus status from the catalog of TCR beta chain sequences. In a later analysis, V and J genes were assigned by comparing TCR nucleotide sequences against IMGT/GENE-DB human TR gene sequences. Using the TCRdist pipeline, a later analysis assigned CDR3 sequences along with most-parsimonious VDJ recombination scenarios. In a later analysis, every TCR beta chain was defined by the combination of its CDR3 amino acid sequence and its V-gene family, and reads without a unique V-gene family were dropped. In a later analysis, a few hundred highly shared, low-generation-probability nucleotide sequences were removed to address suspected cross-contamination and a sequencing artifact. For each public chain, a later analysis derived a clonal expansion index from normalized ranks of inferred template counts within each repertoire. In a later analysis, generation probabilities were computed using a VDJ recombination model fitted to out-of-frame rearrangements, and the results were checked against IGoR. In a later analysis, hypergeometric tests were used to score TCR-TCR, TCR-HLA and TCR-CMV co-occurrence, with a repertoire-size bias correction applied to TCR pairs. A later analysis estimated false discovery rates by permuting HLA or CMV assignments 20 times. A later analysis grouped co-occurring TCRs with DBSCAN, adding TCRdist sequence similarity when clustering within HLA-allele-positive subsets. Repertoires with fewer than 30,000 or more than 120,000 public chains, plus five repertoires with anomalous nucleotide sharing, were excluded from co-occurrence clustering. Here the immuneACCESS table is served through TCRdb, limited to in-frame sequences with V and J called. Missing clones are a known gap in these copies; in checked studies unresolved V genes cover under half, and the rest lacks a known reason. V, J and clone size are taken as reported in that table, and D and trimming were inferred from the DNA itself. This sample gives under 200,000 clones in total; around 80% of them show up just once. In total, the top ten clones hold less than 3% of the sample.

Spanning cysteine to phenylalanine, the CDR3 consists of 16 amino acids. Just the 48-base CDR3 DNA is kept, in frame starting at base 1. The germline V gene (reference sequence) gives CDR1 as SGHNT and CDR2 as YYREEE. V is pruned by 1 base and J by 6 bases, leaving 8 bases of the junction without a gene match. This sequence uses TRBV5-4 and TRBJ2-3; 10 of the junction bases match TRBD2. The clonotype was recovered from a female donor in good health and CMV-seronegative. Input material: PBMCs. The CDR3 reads CASSLLVSGRLDTQYF. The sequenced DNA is TGTGCCAGCAGCTTGTTGGTTAGCGGGAGGTTGGATACGCAGTATTTT.